This T cell receptor beta chain appears in the sequencing data of a study of T-cell memory formation after mild COVID-19 (TCRdb year 2021). For the study in its entirety: TCR sequence clusters from the two donors were found to be largely donor specific. Two young, previously healthy adult volunteers made up the cohort, one male and one female. In a couple of donors, T-cell clones that expanded and contracted after mild COVID-19 were tracked by sequencing TCRalpha and TCRbeta repertoires over time.

Sequencer: Illumina NovaSeq 6000. TCRalpha and TCRbeta cDNA libraries were constructed by 5'RACE with constant-segment primers, with sample barcodes and unique molecular identifiers being introduced. Trizol reagent was used to extract RNA from every sample. Library amplification was performed in two PCR steps, and a second sample barcode and Illumina TruSeq adapters were introduced in the second step. Libraries were sequenced on an Illumina NovaSeq with 2 x 150 bp paired-end reads. Processing in the source paper ran as follows. The reads were demultiplexed and collapsed into UMI-guided consensus sequences using migec v1.2.7. With mixcr v2.1.11, UMI consensuses were aligned to TRA and TRB V and J templates and assembled into clonotypes. Clonotypes were classified as expanded or contracted when called significant by both edgeR and NoisET, with noise models trained on biological replicates. For edgeR calls, the thresholds were a false discovery rate-adjusted p below 0.01 and a log2 fold-change of 1. As an exploratory analysis of dynamics, max-normalized trajectories of the 1000 most abundant clonotypes were examined by PCA with hierarchical clustering. The CD4 or CD8 phenotype of responding clones was assigned using the separately sequenced CD4+ and CD8+ repertoires. TCRdb reprocessing: public reads trimmed at Q25 with fastp, clones called with MiXCR, in-frame beta chains kept. CDR3 protein sequences are deduplicated, and each keeps its most common genes and DNA. It is TCRdb's table, rather than the study itself, that gives the V and J calls and clone size. Within this sample are about 430,000 distinct CDR3 sequences, with 20% to 25% of them counted one time only. Of the sample, roughly 9.7% falls within the top ten clones.

Here is what the overall study found, with its caveats: SARS-CoV-2 specificity was not confirmed for the second-wave clones peaking on day 37. The study covered only two mild cases, and larger cohorts including severe cases with pre-infection samples were considered necessary. The detection of some responding clones in pre-infection memory suggests that pre-existing cross-reactive memory T cells joined the SARS-CoV-2 response. Clones contracting from day 15 to 85 had balanced CD4/CD8 phenotypes, while a second wave expanding from day 15 to 37 was biased towards CD4+. Contracting CD4+ clones appeared mostly in the CM and EM memory subsets, whereas CD8+ clones were enriched in EMRA.

PBMCs were isolated by Ficoll-Paque density gradient centrifugation. For this clonotype: Its antigen specificity is not known. Base qualities are not provided; no much larger clone lies one nucleotide away.

V loses 4 bases of germline sequence and J loses 3 bases, and the interval between the two ends is 14 bases. Taken from cysteine to phenylalanine, the CDR3 has 14 residues. Just the 42-base CDR3 DNA is kept, in frame starting at base 1. According to the germline V gene (reference sequence), CDR1 reads SGHKS and CDR2 reads YYEKEE. The sequenced sample was PBMCs or a T cell subset sorted from them (not recorded which). The chain joins TRBV5-5 to TRBJ2-7, with TRBD1 tentatively as D gene (6 bases match). This TCR derives from an adult woman who had mild COVID-19 (a few samples of this study predate the infection). The sample titles of this study are shuffled in the database, so cell type and time point are left out; the donor was told from shared clones. The nucleotide sequence is TGTGCCAGCAGCGACTTTACAGGGAGCTACGAGCAGTACTTC. Translation gives CASSDFTGSYEQYF.